Listed below are T cell receptor beta chains from one sample, sequenced in a study of CD8 T cells in ankylosing spondylitis. A single record per CDR3 protein comes from TCRdb applying MiXCR to the 5' RACE reads. The profile covers about 220,000 distinct CDR3 sequences, with 15% to 20% appearing a single time and under 45% taken by the ten largest. Sequencing input: blood, either unsorted or a sorted T cell fraction (not recorded which). The source is a male donor with ankylosing spondylitis. Both conserved end residues are part of each CDR3. A D gene is named only where the DNA matches it firmly. The listing skips clone size in some rows; elsewhere it reads once, few, many or a size class.

D	J	length	size	V	CDR3	DNA
NA	TRBJ2-7	13	NA	TRBV30	CAWRQALVYEQYF	TGTGCCTGGAGACAGGCGCTTGTCTACGAGCAGTACTTC
TRBD1	TRBJ2-2	15	NA	TRBV2	CASVPDRVHTGELFF	TGTGCCAGTGTCCCCGACAGGGTCCACACCGGGGAGCTGTTTTTT
NA	TRBJ2-2	17	NA	TRBV4-1	CASSPHSGLPNTGELFF	TGCGCCAGCAGCCCGCATAGCGGACTACCGAACACCGGGGAGCTGTTTTTT
TRBD1	TRBJ2-5	14	many	TRBV12-3/TRBV12-4	CASSFTGGGETQYF	TGTGCCAGCAGCTTTACAGGGGGCGGGGAGACCCAGTACTTC
TRBD1	TRBJ1-2	13	NA	TRBV10-3	CAIIGQGESGYTF	TGTGCCATCATAGGACAGGGTGAATCTGGCTACACCTTC
TRBD2	TRBJ2-4	14	NA	TRBV7-9	CASNPRLAENIQYF	TGTGCCAGCAACCCCAGACTAGCGGAGAACATTCAGTACTTC
NA	TRBJ2-1	14	NA	TRBV9	CASSESGLHAEQFF	TGTGCCAGCAGCGAGTCGGGACTCCACGCGGAGCAGTTCTTC
NA	TRBJ2-3	13	few	TRBV25-1	CASSDGDADTQYF	TGTGCCAGCAGTGACGGCGACGCAGATACGCAGTATTTT
NA	TRBJ1-1	15	few	TRBV5-1	CASSLSPGGVAEAFF	TGCGCCAGCAGCTTGTCCCCAGGCGGCGTCGCTGAAGCTTTCTTT
NA	TRBJ2-5	14	NA	TRBV11-1	CASSPPDRKETQYF	TGTGCCAGCAGCCCACCTGACAGAAAGGAGACCCAGTACTTC
NA	TRBJ2-7	12	few	TRBV11-2	CASSLFFYEQYF	TGTGCCAGCAGCTTATTTTTCTACGAGCAGTACTTC